The rows below give T cell receptor beta chains drawn from one sample of a study of T cells in Graves' hyperthyroidism and ophthalmopathy. TCRdb reprocessed the multiplex PCR reads via MiXCR and lists one record per CDR3 protein. The sample lists hundreds of thousands of distinct CDR3 sequences; approximately 14% were seen once. Sequences were obtained from blood. Source of these receptors: a woman younger than 30 with Graves' hyperthyroidism. CDR3s include the opening cysteine and the closing phenylalanine or tryptophan. Fields, in order: J gene, D gene, clone size, V gene, CDR3 protein, CDR3 DNA. The D gene is left open where the match is weak. Clone size is shown for a subset of rows, as once, few, many or a class of expanded clone.

j_call: TRBJ2-5
d_call: .
clone_size: .
v_call: TRBV4-3
cdr3_aa: CASSQVGGRTQYF
cdr3_nt: TGCGCCAGCAGCCAAGTGGGGGGCCGGACCCAGTACTTC

j_call: TRBJ1-6
d_call: .
clone_size: .
v_call: TRBV28
cdr3_aa: CASSSLLLSSYNSPLHF
cdr3_nt: TGTGCCAGCAGTTCACTGCTTCTTAGCTCCTATAATTCACCCCTCCACTTT

j_call: TRBJ2-1
d_call: .
clone_size: many
v_call: TRBV6-1
cdr3_aa: CASSTPRVSGISSYNEQFF
cdr3_nt: TGTGCCAGCAGTACGCCTAGGGTATCCGGAATTAGCTCCTACAATGAGCAGTTCTTC

j_call: TRBJ2-3
d_call: .
clone_size: many
v_call: TRBV30
cdr3_aa: CAWSVATDTQYF
cdr3_nt: TGTGCCTGGAGTGTAGCTACAGATACGCAGTATTTT

j_call: TRBJ2-7
d_call: TRBD1
clone_size: few
v_call: TRBV27
cdr3_aa: CASMWSGTGHQEQYF
cdr3_nt: TGTGCCAGCATGTGGTCCGGGACAGGGCATCAAGAGCAGTACTTC

j_call: TRBJ2-7
d_call: TRBD2
clone_size: many
v_call: TRBV20-1
cdr3_aa: CSAPRLALYEQYF
cdr3_nt: TGCAGTGCTCCCCGACTAGCTTTATACGAGCAGTACTTC

j_call: TRBJ1-1
d_call: TRBD1
clone_size: .
v_call: TRBV9
cdr3_aa: CASSPTPWDSSGQAFF
cdr3_nt: TGTGCCAGCAGCCCGACCCCATGGGACAGTTCGGGGCAAGCTTTCTTT

j_call: TRBJ2-7
d_call: .
clone_size: many
v_call: TRBV28
cdr3_aa: CASSSTLAHYEQYF
cdr3_nt: TGTGCCAGCAGTTCTACCCTCGCCCACTACGAGCAGTACTTC

j_call: TRBJ2-5
d_call: .
clone_size: .
v_call: TRBV20-1
cdr3_aa: CSAASGLWQETQYF
cdr3_nt: TGCAGTGCGGCTTCAGGCCTGTGGCAAGAGACCCAGTACTTC

j_call: TRBJ2-7
d_call: TRBD2
clone_size: once
v_call: TRBV19
cdr3_aa: CASRTSGRDTYEQYF
cdr3_nt: TGTGCCAGCAGGACTAGCGGGAGGGATACCTACGAGCAGTACTTC

j_call: TRBJ2-7
d_call: TRBD1
clone_size: .
v_call: TRBV6-2/TRBV6-3
cdr3_aa: CASTRTGGGYEQYF
cdr3_nt: TGTGCCAGTACCAGGACAGGGGGCGGCTACGAGCAGTACTTC

j_call: TRBJ2-1
d_call: .
clone_size: .
v_call: TRBV20-1
cdr3_aa: CSARDLTVSEQFF
cdr3_nt: TGCAGTGCTAGAGACTTGACAGTAAGTGAGCAGTTCTTC

j_call: TRBJ2-7
d_call: .
clone_size: .
v_call: TRBV20-1
cdr3_aa: CSASENISPSYEQYF
cdr3_nt: TGCAGTGCTAGCGAAAACATCTCGCCTTCTTACGAGCAGTACTTC

j_call: TRBJ2-5
d_call: TRBD2
clone_size: .
v_call: TRBV27
cdr3_aa: CASSPLSGLAGGPKYF
cdr3_nt: TGTGCCAGCAGTCCATTATCCGGGCTAGCGGGAGGGCCCAAGTACTTC

j_call: TRBJ2-5
d_call: .
clone_size: many
v_call: TRBV30
cdr3_aa: CACDLVVQETQYF
cdr3_nt: TGTGCCTGTGATTTGGTAGTCCAAGAGACCCAGTACTTC

j_call: TRBJ2-5
d_call: TRBD2
clone_size: many
v_call: TRBV20-1
cdr3_aa: CSARVPGLVKETQYF
cdr3_nt: TGCAGTGCTAGGGTGCCGGGACTAGTTAAAGAGACCCAGTACTTC

j_call: TRBJ2-7
d_call: .
clone_size: many
v_call: TRBV12-3/TRBV12-4
cdr3_aa: CASSRRAERSFYEQYF
cdr3_nt: TGTGCCAGCAGTCGTCGAGCGGAACGATCATTCTACGAGCAGTACTTC

j_call: TRBJ1-6
d_call: TRBD1
clone_size: many
v_call: TRBV28
cdr3_aa: CASSGRTGRNSPLHF
cdr3_nt: TGTGCCAGCAGTGGACGGACAGGGCGAAACTCACCCCTCCACTTT

j_call: TRBJ1-2
d_call: .
clone_size: few
v_call: TRBV28
cdr3_aa: CASSESGGRWGYTF
cdr3_nt: TGTGCCAGCAGCGAATCTGGGGGGCGCTGGGGCTACACCTTC

j_call: TRBJ1-1
d_call: .
clone_size: many
v_call: TRBV20-1
cdr3_aa: CSARETRDAFF
cdr3_nt: TGCAGTGCTAGAGAAACCAGGGACGCTTTCTTT

j_call: TRBJ1-2
d_call: .
clone_size: .
v_call: TRBV28
cdr3_aa: CASNLPLISRPNYGYTF
cdr3_nt: TGTGCCAGCAACCTTCCTCTTATCAGCCGGCCCAACTATGGCTACACCTTC

j_call: TRBJ2-3
d_call: .
clone_size: many
v_call: TRBV24-1
cdr3_aa: CATRDSLTDTQYF
cdr3_nt: TGTGCCACCAGGGACAGCCTCACAGATACGCAGTATTTT

j_call: TRBJ1-5
d_call: TRBD1
clone_size: once
v_call: TRBV6-1
cdr3_aa: CASSRSGGPNQPQHF
cdr3_nt: TGTGCCAGCAGCCGATCAGGGGGCCCCAATCAGCCCCAGCATTTT